The source of this TCR beta chain is a study of blood T cell repertoires in COVID-19. Study as a whole: The United States, Italy and Spain supplied acute and convalescent COVID-19 samples. PBMCs, B-cell-depleted T cells, or T cells were the source of the cDNA or gDNA that made up the material.

This clone came up a few times. From germline, CDR1 is LGHDT and CDR2 YNNKEL (reference sequence). V lost 0 bases and J lost 4; bases outside the gene matches: 12. This CDR3 comprises 20 residues. Methods used by the authors: Counts of nucleated cells, estimated from reference gene primer amplification, were obtained. Clones were sequenced by immunoSEQ multiplex PCR, and TCRdb holds only the in-frame ones, with some missing. The DNA was the basis for D and trimming; V, J and clone size are from that table. The sample has over 60,000 clones, about 76% seen once. The sequenced sample consisted of peripheral blood. The sequence derives from a human donor in a cohort sampled during active COVID-19. The rearrangement links TRBV3-1 (or the pseudogene TRBV3-2) to TRBJ2-3; 14 bases line up with TRBD2. CDR3 DNA sequence: TGTGCCAGCAGCCAAGAGGGGGGGCTGACTAGCGGGAGGGGCGCAGATACGCAGTATTTT. Its protein is CASSQEGGLTSGRGADTQYF.